What follows are 21 T cell receptor beta chains derived from one specimen sequenced in a study of technical replicates of blood from four donors. Clones were sequenced by immunoSEQ multiplex PCR, and TCRdb holds only the in-frame ones, with some missing. The profile shows about 74,000 clones, 89% of them singletons. Sequenced material: T cells isolated from PBMCs. The receptors come from a human donor in good health.

The rearrangement links TRBV9 to TRBJ1-1; 10 nucleotides align to TRBD1. Per germline, CDR1 SGDLS and CDR2 YYNGEE. CDR3 length: 16 amino acids. Unmatched junction bases numbered 5, after V lost 3 bases and J lost 0 bases. The CDR3 DNA reads TGTGCCAGCAGCGGAGGACAGGGGGGCATGAACACTGAAGCTTTCTTT. Translation: CASSGGQGGMNTEAFF.

V usage is TRBV2 and J usage is TRBJ1-5; the match to TRBD1 covers 8 bases. With 6 bases clipped from V and 1 base from J, the junction kept 5 bases outside the gene matches. CDR1 SNHLY and CDR2 FYNNEI come from the germline V gene. The CDR3 has 15 amino acids. The CDR3: CASRTGGVSNQPQHF. The DNA for the CDR3 is TGTGCCAGCAGAACAGGGGGAGTGAGCAATCAGCCCCAGCATTTT. Combining the CDR3 with reference TRBV2 and TRBJ1-5 gives the whole variable domain EPEVTQTPSHQVTQMGQEVILRCVPISNHLYFYWYRQILGQKVEFLVSFYNNEISEKSEIFDDQFSVERPDGSNFTLKIRSTKLEDSAMYFCASRTGGVSNQPQHFGDGTRLSIL.

The chain recombines TRBV15 with TRBJ2-7; D possibly corresponds to TRBD2 (6 bases). Germline CDR1 is LNHNV and CDR2 is YYDKDF (reference sequence). Between the trimmed V and J ends, which lost 3 bases and 0 bases, there was a span of 15 bases. The CDR3 runs to 16 residues. The CDR3 loop reads CATSSGGGRNSYEQYF. In DNA, the CDR3 is TGTGCCACCAGCAGTGGGGGAGGCAGAAACTCCTACGAGCAGTACTTC.

The chain joins TRBV4-2 to TRBJ1-2; possibly TRBD1 for D (6 bases). The germline V gene encodes CDR1 LGHNA and CDR2 YNFKEQ. The length of the CDR3 is 14 residues. V was clipped by 1 base and J by 8 bases, with 14 bases between them. The CDR3 loop is CASSQGSGEKGYTF. CDR3 bases: TGTGCCAGCAGCCAAGGGTCAGGGGAGAAGGGCTACACCTTC.

The rearrangement links TRBV7-2 to TRBJ2-5; TRBD2 is a possible D gene (6 bases). Per the germline V gene, CDR1 is SGHTA and CDR2 is FQGNSA. V was cut by 3 bases and J by 2 bases, with 10 bases left in between. The CDR3 extends over 14 amino acids. CDR3 nucleotide sequence: TGTGCCAGCAGCTTTGGCGGGATTCAAGAGACCCAGTACTTC. This translates into CASSFGGIQETQYF.

The CDR3 loop reads CASRLGPETQYF. CDR3 coding DNA: TGTGCCAGCCGCCTCGGTCCAGAGACCCAGTACTTC. The V gene is TRBV2, the J gene TRBJ2-5; D is undetermined. The ends were cut back, 8 bases at V and 4 bases at J, with 11 bases in the middle. CDR1 SNHLY and CDR2 FYNNEI come from the germline V gene. The CDR3 is 12 amino acids. The whole variable domain, remainder taken from reference TRBV2 and TRBJ2-5, is EPEVTQTPSHQVTQMGQEVILRCVPISNHLYFYWYRQILGQKVEFLVSFYNNEISEKSEIFDDQFSVERPDGSNFTLKIRSTKLEDSAMYFCASRLGPETQYFGPGTRLLVL.

The table lists this clone with a count of one. This chain joins TRBV18 and TRBJ1-2; D may be TRBD1 (5 bases). Looked up from germline, CDR1 is KGHSH and CDR2 is LQKENI. V was pared by 2 bases and J by 2 bases, with 6 bases between. This CDR3 has 13 amino acids. For the CDR3, the DNA is TGTGCCAGCTCACCAGCAGGGAACTATGGCTACACCTTC. Translated: CASSPAGNYGYTF.

This chain links TRBV7-8 with TRBJ1-1; TRBD1 agrees at 9 bases. CDR1 is SGHVS and CDR2 is FQNEAQ in the germline V gene. J gave up 7 bases and V 4 bases, and 13 bases lay outside the gene matches. The CDR3 is made up of 16 amino acids. CDR3 sequence (DNA): TGTGCCAGCAGCTCGTACAGGGGGCGTCTCGGTCTTGAAGCTTTCTTT. Translation gives CASSSYRGRLGLEAFF.

The V gene is TRBV6-6, the J gene TRBJ2-5; a possible D gene is TRBD2 (6 bases). Trimming removed 5 bases at V and 4 bases at J, with 14 bases between. CDR1 MNHNY and CDR2 SVGAGI come from the germline V gene (reference sequence). The CDR3 totals 14 residues. The CDR3 nucleotides are TGTGCCAGCAGTACCACGGAGGGTAGAGAGACCCAGTACTTC. The encoded protein is CASSTTEGRETQYF.

The chain combines TRBV7-3 with TRBJ2-7; the match to TRBD1 covers 8 bases. The CDR3 is made up of 17 amino acids. Germline V lookup: CDR1 SGHTA, CDR2 FQGTGA. V was clipped by 1 base and J by 2 bases; unmatched bases: 10. The CDR3 loop is CASSLKDTGTGPYEQYF. CDR3 nucleotides: TGTGCCAGCAGCTTAAAGGACACCGGGACAGGACCCTACGAGCAGTACTTC.

The chain is built from TRBV5-6 and TRBJ2-5, with D unclear. This CDR3 comprises 13 residues. V gave up 1 base and J gave up 1 base, with 5 bases separating them. Looked up from germline, CDR1 is SGHDT and CDR2 is YYEEEE. CDR3 in amino acids: CASSLPIQETQYF. For the CDR3, the DNA is TGTGCCAGCAGCTTGCCTATCCAAGAGACCCAGTACTTC.

This chain uses TRBV20-1 with TRBJ1-2; unclear D gene. V gave up 0 bases and J gave up 8 bases, with 4 bases separating them. This CDR3 spans 10 amino acids. The germline gives CDR1 DFQATT, CDR2 SNEGSKA (reference sequence). The CDR3 DNA is TGCAGTGCTAGAGACAGGGGCTACACCTTC. It specifies CSARDRGYTF.

This chain joins TRBV4-3 and TRBJ2-2, with D possibly matching TRBD2 (5 bases). Trimming took 4 bases from V and 3 from J, leaving 15 bases between them. There are 16 residues in the CDR3. Germline V gene lookup returns CDR1 LGHNA and CDR2 YSLEER. CDR3 DNA sequence: TGCGCCAGCAGCCCGGATCTCGGAGGCTACACCGGGGAGCTGTTTTTT. Protein product: CASSPDLGGYTGELFF.

The chain combines TRBV6-5 with TRBJ2-5; 8 bases line up with TRBD1. The CDR3 spans 16 residues. Germline CDR1 reads MNHEY; CDR2 reads SVGAGI. With V trimmed by 4 bases and J by 5 bases, 12 bases remained unmatched. Here the CDR3 reads CASSLSFTGGTETQYF. Written as DNA, the CDR3 is TGTGCCAGCAGTTTATCGTTTACAGGGGGTACGGAGACCCAGTACTTC.

This chain links TRBV27 with TRBJ2-5; D is possibly TRBD2 (7 bases). The CDR3 runs to 14 residues. Trimming shortened V by 2 bases and J by 4 bases, and 11 bases separated the two germline ends. The germline V gene has CDR1 MNHEY and CDR2 SMNVEV (reference sequence). The CDR3 loop reads CASSLTGRGETQYF. Written as DNA, the CDR3 is TGTGCCAGCAGTTTAACAGGGAGGGGAGAGACCCAGTACTTC.

This clone has just a few counts. The V call is TRBV7-3, the J call TRBJ1-1; D is possibly TRBD1 (5 bases). Trimming took off 6 bases at V and 1 base at J, with 9 bases between the two ends. This CDR3 contains 13 residues. Looked up from germline, CDR1 is SGHTA and CDR2 is FQGTGA. CDR3 region: CASSYQGNTEAFF. The CDR3 DNA is TGTGCCAGCAGTTATCAGGGGAACACTGAAGCTTTCTTT.

The chain links TRBV28 to TRBJ2-2; 11 bases align to TRBD1. The CDR3 covers 16 residues. CDR1 and CDR2 (germline): MDHEN, SYDVKM. V was clipped by 4 bases and J by 3 bases; unmatched bases: 4. The CDR3 DNA reads as TGTGCCAGCAGTTCTTGGGACAGGGGGTACACCGGGGAGCTGTTTTTT. It encodes CASSSWDRGYTGELFF.

In this sample, this clone turned up once. This chain joins TRBV7-6 and TRBJ2-3; possibly TRBD1 for D (6 bases). This CDR3 spans 15 amino acids. The germline CDR1 and CDR2 sequences are SGHVS and FNYEAQ. The V gene lost 0 bases and the J gene lost 2 bases, with 9 bases spanning the gap. This chain's CDR3 is CASSLAGHFTDTQYF. Here the CDR3 DNA reads TGTGCCAGCAGCTTAGCGGGACACTTCACAGATACGCAGTATTTT.

The genes are TRBV11-2 and TRBJ1-1; D not resolved. CDR1 and CDR2 (germline): SGHAT, FQNNGV. V lost 5 bases to trimming and J lost 4 bases, with 14 bases between them. The CDR3 sequence is 14 residues long. In nucleotides, the CDR3 is TGTGCCAGCAGCCCCCCCTGGAGGAGCACTGAAGCTTTCTTT. The encoded protein is CASSPPWRSTEAFF.

J is TRBJ2-2 and V is TRBV5-6; 10 bases line up with TRBD1. The CDR3 is made up of 16 amino acids. V gave up 2 bases and J gave up 0 bases; unmatched junction bases: 1. Germline CDR1 reads SGHDT; CDR2 reads YYEEEE. The CDR3 nucleotides read TGTGCCAGCAGCTTTGGGACAGGGGCGAACACCGGGGAGCTGTTTTTT. This encodes CASSFGTGANTGELFF. Filled out from reference TRBV5-6 and TRBJ2-2, the complete variable domain reads DAGVTQSPTHLIKTRGQQVTLRCSPKSGHDTVSWYQQALGQGPQFIFQYYEEEERQRGNFPDRFSGHQFPNYSSELNVNALLLGDSALYLCASSFGTGANTGELFFGEGSRLTVL.

The V gene is TRBV6-6, the J gene TRBJ2-7; perhaps TRBD1 as D (5 bases). This CDR3 contains 13 residues. Germline-derived CDR1 and CDR2 are MNHNY and SVGAGI (reference sequence). V was trimmed by 6 bases and J by 8 bases, leaving 17 bases between them. The CDR3 sequence is CASSADTGNQQYF. In nucleotides, the CDR3 is TGTGCCAGCAGCGCCGACACAGGAAACCAGCAGTACTTC.